Listed below are T cell receptor beta chains from one sample, sequenced in a study of shared clonotypes between healthy human individuals. The table came from immunoSEQ multiplex PCR; TCRdb's copy has only in-frame clones and leaves some out. The repertoire includes over 950,000 clones, approximately 77% of them detected once, and roughly 0.82% sits in the top ten. The specimen sequenced was memory CD4+ T cells from PBMCs. The receptors derive from a man younger than 35 in good health. Some clones in this sample may be carry-over from other donors' samples. Both conserved end residues are part of each CDR3. A D gene is named only where the DNA matches it firmly. Rows give clone size only sometimes, using once, few, many, or a class for an expanded clone.

CDR3,DNA,D,V,size,J
CAWRRAGPNHYGYTF,TGTGCCTGGAGGCGAGCAGGGCCGAATCACTATGGCTACACCTTC,-,TRBV30,-,TRBJ1-2
CASSPRGRQPQHF,TGTGCCAGCAGCCCCAGGGGGAGGCAGCCCCAGCATTTT,TRBD1,TRBV6-5,-,TRBJ1-5
CATKLDSTYEQYF,TGTGCCACCAAACTTGACAGCACCTACGAGCAGTACTTC,-,TRBV28,few,TRBJ2-7
CASSAGTGAQGYTF,TGTGCCAGCAGTGCCGGGACAGGGGCACAGGGCTACACCTTC,TRBD1,TRBV2,-,TRBJ1-2
CATSLSLDGNQPQHF,TGTGCCACCAGCCTGTCGCTGGACGGCAATCAGCCCCAGCATTTT,-,TRBV15,-,TRBJ1-5
CASSQETSLGFPSTDTQYF,TGCGCCAGCAGCCAAGAAACCTCGCTTGGTTTTCCTAGCACAGATACGCAGTATTTT,-,TRBV4-3,few,TRBJ2-3
CASTTKGTITDTQYF,TGTGCCAGCACCACAAAGGGAACAATCACAGATACGCAGTATTTT,-,TRBV9,-,TRBJ2-3
CASSYSGTNTGELFF,TGTGCCAGCAGTTATAGCGGGACAAACACCGGGGAGCTGTTTTTT,TRBD2,TRBV2,-,TRBJ2-2
CASSFTGARANYGYTF,TGTGCCAGCAGCTTTACAGGGGCCAGAGCTAACTATGGCTACACCTTC,TRBD1,TRBV5-4,once,TRBJ1-2
CATTMQGRFHQPQHF,TGTGCCACCACTATGCAGGGGAGGTTTCATCAGCCCCAGCATTTT,-,TRBV28,-,TRBJ1-5
CAIRPGLAGGETQYF,TGTGCCATCAGGCCGGGACTAGCGGGAGGTGAGACCCAGTACTTC,TRBD2,TRBV10-3,-,TRBJ2-5
CASSPGGKGNEQFF,TGTGCCAGCAGCCCCGGGGGGAAGGGGAATGAGCAGTTCTTC,TRBD2,TRBV7-6,-,TRBJ2-1
CASSFFTPGLVTERRKNIQYF,TGTGCCAGCAGTTTCTTTACCCCGGGACTAGTGACGGAAAGACGCAAAAACATTCAGTACTTC,TRBD2,TRBV28,-,TRBJ2-4
CASRRASGLNEQFF,TGTGCCAGCAGGCGGGCTAGCGGGCTGAATGAGCAGTTCTTC,TRBD2,TRBV27,-,TRBJ2-1
CASSPTDGVLNNEQFF,TGTGCCAGCAGTCCCACAGACGGAGTCTTAAACAATGAGCAGTTCTTC,-,TRBV28,-,TRBJ2-1
CASSLQVGTLSTDTQYF,TGCGCCAGCAGCTTGCAGGTTGGGACCCTAAGCACAGATACGCAGTATTTT,-,TRBV5-1,-,TRBJ2-3
CASSTGPMNTEAFF,TGCGCCAGCAGTACAGGGCCTATGAACACTGAAGCTTTCTTT,-,TRBV10-1,-,TRBJ1-1
CASSQAIQGAGLDTQYF,TGCGCCAGCAGCCAAGCCATTCAGGGGGCGGGTCTAGATACGCAGTATTTT,TRBD1,TRBV4-1,-,TRBJ2-3
CASSADSGYWDTQYF,TGTGCCAGCAGCGCGGACAGCGGGTATTGGGATACGCAGTATTTT,-,TRBV9,-,TRBJ2-3
CASSLRDREYEQFF,TGCGCCAGCAGCCTCCGGGACAGGGAATATGAGCAGTTCTTC,TRBD1,TRBV4-1,-,TRBJ2-1
CASSPGTSGSWTGELFF,TGTGCCAGCAGCCCGGGGACTAGCGGGAGTTGGACCGGGGAGCTGTTTTTT,TRBD2,TRBV5-4,-,TRBJ2-2
CASSPRDFLNEQFF,TGTGCCAGCAGTCCCCGGGACTTCCTCAATGAGCAGTTCTTC,-,TRBV2,few,TRBJ2-1
CASSQAFPGQRPFVGYQETQYF,TGCGCCAGCAGCCAAGCATTCCCGGGACAGAGACCCTTCGTTGGGTACCAAGAGACCCAGTACTTC,TRBD1,TRBV4-1,-,TRBJ2-5
CASRPPGQPYEQYF,TGTGCCAGCAGACCCCCGGGACAGCCCTACGAGCAGTACTTC,TRBD1,TRBV28,many,TRBJ2-7
CASSPLPGQARNNEQFF,TGTGCCAGCTCACCTCTTCCGGGACAGGCGCGAAACAATGAGCAGTTCTTC,TRBD1,TRBV18,few,TRBJ2-1